This T cell receptor beta chain was observed in a study of T cells in localized non-small cell lung cancer. The V end lost 6 bases, the J end lost 4 bases, and 12 bases lay between the germline ends. There are 12 residues in the CDR3. Looked up from germline, CDR1 is SQVTM and CDR2 is ANQGSEA. To note about this clone: What it recognizes is unknown.

Repertoires were generated with immunoSEQ multiplex PCR, while TCRdb's copy carries only in-frame clones and drops some. The table shows tens of thousands of clones, with 87% occurring only once. Study-level results: Higher blood T cell density went with longer overall survival.

This receptor was identified in a man aged 40-75 years with stage I squamous cell lung carcinoma. Material: peripheral blood, obtained before any cancer treatment. The chain is built from TRBV29-1 and TRBJ1-1, with D possibly being TRBD1 (6 bases). CDR3 loop: CSVNRGGTEAFF. CDR3 sequence (DNA): TGCAGCGTGAATAGGGGGGGCACTGAAGCTTTCTTT.